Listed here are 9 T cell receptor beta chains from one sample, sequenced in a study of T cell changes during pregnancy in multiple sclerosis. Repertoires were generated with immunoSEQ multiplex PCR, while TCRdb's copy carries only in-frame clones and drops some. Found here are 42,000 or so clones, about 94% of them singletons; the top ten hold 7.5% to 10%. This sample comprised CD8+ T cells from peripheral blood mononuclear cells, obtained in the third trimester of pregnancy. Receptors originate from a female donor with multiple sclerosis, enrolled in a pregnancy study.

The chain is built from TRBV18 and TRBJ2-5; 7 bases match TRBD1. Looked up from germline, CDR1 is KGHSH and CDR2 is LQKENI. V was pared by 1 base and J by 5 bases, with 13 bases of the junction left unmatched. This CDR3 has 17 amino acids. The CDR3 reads CASSPRTSKGAWETQYF. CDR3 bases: TGTGCCAGCTCACCACGGACCAGTAAGGGGGCTTGGGAGACCCAGTACTTC.

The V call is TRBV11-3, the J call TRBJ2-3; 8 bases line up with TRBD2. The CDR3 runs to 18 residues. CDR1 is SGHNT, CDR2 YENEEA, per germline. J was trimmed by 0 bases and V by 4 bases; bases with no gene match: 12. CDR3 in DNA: TGTGCCAGCAGCTACTCTAGCGGGCCGTTAACTAGCACAGATACGCAGTATTTT. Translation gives CASSYSSGPLTSTDTQYF.

As DNA, the CDR3 is TGTGCCAGCAGTTTCCTAGGGGGGGATCAGCCCCAGCATTTT. It translates to CASSFLGGDQPQHF. The genes are TRBV28 and TRBJ1-5, with D possibly matching TRBD1 (6 bases). V was pared by 3 bases and J by 5 bases, with 11 bases between. The length of the CDR3 is 14 residues. Looked up from germline, CDR1 is MDHEN and CDR2 is SYDVKM.

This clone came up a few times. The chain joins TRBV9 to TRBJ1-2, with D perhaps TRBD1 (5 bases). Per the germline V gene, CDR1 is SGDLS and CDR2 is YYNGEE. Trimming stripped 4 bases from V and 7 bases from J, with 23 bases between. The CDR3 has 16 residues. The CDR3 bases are TGTGCCAGCAGCACCCCCACGCGGAAGGGGATCGCTGGCTACACCTTC. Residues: CASSTPTRKGIAGYTF.

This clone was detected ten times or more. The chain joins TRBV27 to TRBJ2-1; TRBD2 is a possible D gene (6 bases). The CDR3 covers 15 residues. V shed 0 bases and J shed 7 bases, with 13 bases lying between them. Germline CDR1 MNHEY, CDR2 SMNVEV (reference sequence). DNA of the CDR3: TGTGCCAGCAGTTTATCGAGAGGAGGGCGTAATGAGCAGTTCTTC. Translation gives CASSLSRGGRNEQFF.

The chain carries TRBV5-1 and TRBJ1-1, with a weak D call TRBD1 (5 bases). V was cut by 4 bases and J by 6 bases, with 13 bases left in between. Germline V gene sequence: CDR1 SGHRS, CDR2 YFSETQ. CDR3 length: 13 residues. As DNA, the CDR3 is TGCGCCAGCAGCGAGGGACTGTACGCTGAAGCTTTCTTT. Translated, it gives CASSEGLYAEAFF.

The DNA of the CDR3 is TGCGCCAGCAGCCCCATCCTAGCGGGAGATTCGGGGTCGTTAGATACGCAGTATTTT. As protein: CASSPILAGDSGSLDTQYF. The gene calls are TRBV5-1 and TRBJ2-3; 10 bases are a match to TRBD2. Germline values: CDR1 SGHRS, CDR2 YFSETQ. After removal of 4 bases from V and 5 bases from J, the junction contained 19 bases not matched to a gene. CDR3 length equals 19 residues.

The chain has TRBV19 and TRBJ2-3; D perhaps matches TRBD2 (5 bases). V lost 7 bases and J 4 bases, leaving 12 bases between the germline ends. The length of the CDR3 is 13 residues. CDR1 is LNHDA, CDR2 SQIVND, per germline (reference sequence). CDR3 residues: CASMSGYPDTQYF. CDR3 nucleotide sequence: TGTGCCAGTATGTCGGGGTACCCAGATACGCAGTATTTT. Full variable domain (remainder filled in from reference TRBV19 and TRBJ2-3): DGGITQSPKYLFRKEGQNVTLSCEQNLNHDAMYWYRQDPGQGLRLIYYSQIVNDFQKGDIAEGYSVSREKKESFPLTVTSAQKNPTAFYLCASMSGYPDTQYFGPGTRLTVL.

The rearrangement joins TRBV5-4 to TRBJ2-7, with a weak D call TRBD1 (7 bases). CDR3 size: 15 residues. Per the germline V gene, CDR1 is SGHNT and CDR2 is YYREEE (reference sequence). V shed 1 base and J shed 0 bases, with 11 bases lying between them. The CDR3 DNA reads TGTGCCAGCAGCTTGTGGAGGGACAGCTCCTACGAGCAGTACTTC. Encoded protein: CASSLWRDSSYEQYF.